This T cell receptor beta chain was recorded in a study of Graves' ophthalmopathy and Graves' hyperthyroidism. The sequenced template was RNA, covering the TCR beta CDR3 region. HTBI primers served in a first-round RT-PCR, which a second-round multiplex PCR followed. MiXCR was run by TCRdb on the multiplex PCR reads, yielding one entry per CDR3 protein. The sample includes roughly 350,000 distinct CDR3 sequences, about a sixth of them seen just once. Regarding the study as a whole: The blood repertoire also included most expanded thyroid clonotypes above 0.001 frequency. The model's ophthalmopathy progression predictions had approximately 65% sensitivity and 72.22% specificity.

At least ten counts were recorded for this clonotype. The antigen is unknown. Enrolled hyperthyroidism patients had a new diagnosis, a duration under 2 months, and an age of 18 to 65. The CDR3 spans 15 residues. Germline-derived CDR1 and CDR2 are LGHNA and YNFKEQ. V lost 0 bases and J 4 bases, leaving 9 bases between the germline ends. This TCR came from an adult woman with stable Graves' hyperthyroidism. The sample was peripheral blood. V usage is TRBV4-2 and J usage is TRBJ2-2, with D possibly matching TRBD2 (6 bases). Here the CDR3 DNA reads TGTGCCAGCAGCCAAGATCTGGGAGGCACCGGGGAGCTGTTTTTT. Amino acid sequence: CASSQDLGGTGELFF.